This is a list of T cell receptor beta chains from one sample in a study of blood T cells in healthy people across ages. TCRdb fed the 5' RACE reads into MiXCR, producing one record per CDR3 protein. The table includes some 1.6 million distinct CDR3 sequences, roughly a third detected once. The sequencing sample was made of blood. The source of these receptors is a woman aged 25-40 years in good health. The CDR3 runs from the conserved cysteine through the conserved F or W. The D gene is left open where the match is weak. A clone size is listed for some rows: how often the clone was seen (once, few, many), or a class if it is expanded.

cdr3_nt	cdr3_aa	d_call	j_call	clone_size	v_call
TGCGCCAGCAGCCAGGGGGCGGCCCTGAACACTGAAGCTTTCTTT	CASSQGAALNTEAFF	-	TRBJ1-1	-	TRBV4-1
TGTGCCAGCAGTTTAAAGGGTTCCGGCGGCTACACCTTC	CASSLKGSGGYTF	-	TRBJ1-2	few	TRBV7-2
TGTGCCAGCAGTTCCCCGGGACTAGCGGGAGGTCGTGAGCAGTTCTTC	CASSSPGLAGGREQFF	TRBD2	TRBJ2-1	-	TRBV28
TGTGCCAGCAGTTTATCTGGGGACAACTACGAGCAGTACTTC	CASSLSGDNYEQYF	-	TRBJ2-7	-	TRBV28
TGTGCCAGCCATGGTTGGCAGAAATACAATGAGCAGTTCTTC	CASHGWQKYNEQFF	-	TRBJ2-1	few	TRBV28
TGCAACGTTGGACTAGCGGGAGACGAGCAGTACTTC	CNVGLAGDEQYF	TRBD2	TRBJ2-7	-	TRBV29-1
TGTGCCAGCAGCGTAGCAGGCCCTGACACAGATACGCAGTATTTT	CASSVAGPDTDTQYF	-	TRBJ2-3	-	TRBV9
TGTGCCAGCAGTGAGTACAGGCCAGCGAACACCGGGGAGCTGTTTTTT	CASSEYRPANTGELFF	-	TRBJ2-2	-	TRBV2
TGTGCCAGCACCGGGACTAGCGGTACCAGCGCCTACAATGAGCAGTTCTTC	CASTGTSGTSAYNEQFF	TRBD2	TRBJ2-1	few	TRBV7-9
TGTGCCAGCAGCTTGGAGTGGAGTAACTATGGCTACACCTTC	CASSLEWSNYGYTF	-	TRBJ1-2	few	TRBV5-5
TGTGCCAGCAGTGACGGGGTAGCGGGGGCCCAAGAGACCCAGTACTTC	CASSDGVAGAQETQYF	TRBD2	TRBJ2-5	-	TRBV2
TGTGCCAGCAGCCGTGGACTAGCGGGAGGGAATGAGCAGTTCTTC	CASSRGLAGGNEQFF	TRBD2	TRBJ2-1	many	TRBV7-2
TGCGCCAGCAGCTTGGGTGCAGCCAAAGAGACCCAGTTCTTC	CASSLGAAKETQFF	-	TRBJ2-1	-	TRBV5-1
TGTGCCAGCAGTTTAAATAGGGCAGCCCTTGAGGGTAATTCACCCCTCCACTTT	CASSLNRAALEGNSPLHF	-	TRBJ1-6	few	TRBV12-3/TRBV12-4
TGTGCCAGCAGCCGGGGTGGCGGTTACGGGCAGTTCTTC	CASSRGGGYGQFF	-	TRBJ2-1	few	TRBV27
TGTGCCAGCACCAGAACTAGCACATCAGAGACCCAGTACTTC	CASTRTSTSETQYF	-	TRBJ2-5	-	TRBV6-1
TGCAGTGCTAGAGGAACAGGGTCTTATGTCCCCTACGAGCAGTACTTC	CSARGTGSYVPYEQYF	-	TRBJ2-7	few	TRBV20-1
TGCAGCGTTGAGATCGGTTATGGCTACACCTTC	CSVEIGYGYTF	-	TRBJ1-2	-	TRBV29-1
TGTGCCACCAGCAGCATACCAGGGAAGGAATGGACCCAGTACTTC	CATSSIPGKEWTQYF	-	TRBJ2-5	-	TRBV15
TGTGCCAGCAGCCCGAGAGTAGCGGGGTACTCGGATACGCAGTATTTT	CASSPRVAGYSDTQYF	TRBD2	TRBJ2-3	many	TRBV4-2
TGCGCCAGCAGCCTTCCAATTGGCGGGACAGGGACTAACACCGGGGAGCTGTTTTTT	CASSLPIGGTGTNTGELFF	TRBD1	TRBJ2-2	many	TRBV4-1
TGCGGCGTTAAAGACCTCAGGGTGCGTGACACAGATACGCAGTATTTT	CGVKDLRVRDTDTQYF	-	TRBJ2-3	-	TRBV29-1
TGCAGTGCTACCCTAGCGGGCCCGAACACCGGGGAGCTGTTTTTT	CSATLAGPNTGELFF	TRBD2	TRBJ2-2	-	TRBV20-1